This TCR beta chain was found in a study of Tregs in tolerant kidney transplant recipients. The germline V and J ends were trimmed by 4 bases and 5 bases, with 9 bases remaining between them. The germline V gene encodes CDR1 SGHRS and CDR2 YFSETQ. CDR3 length: 13 amino acids. Data came from immunoSEQ multiplex PCR; TCRdb stores just in-frame clones and leaves some out. The table lists 90,000 to 150,000 clones, 92% of them singletons. On this clone itself: Its antigen is as yet unknown.

Thawed PBMCs were FACS-sorted into unstimulated CD4+CD25+CD127- regulatory T cells, CD4+CD25- non-regulatory cells, CD4 and CD8 cells. Overall study findings and caveats: The most relevant donor-specific Treg TCRbeta repertoire apparently came from expansion with activated donor B cells. Biological reproducibility was not directly addressed, but technical replication error appeared minimal. Findings come from small patient numbers and require larger validation.

The source is a human donor in good health. Sequencing input: CD4+ T cells from blood. V and J are TRBV5-1 and TRBJ1-4; D remains ambiguous. CDR3 nucleotide sequence: TGCGCCAGCAGCGGGAGCAAGAATGAAAAACTGTTTTTT. The encoded protein is CASSGSKNEKLFF.